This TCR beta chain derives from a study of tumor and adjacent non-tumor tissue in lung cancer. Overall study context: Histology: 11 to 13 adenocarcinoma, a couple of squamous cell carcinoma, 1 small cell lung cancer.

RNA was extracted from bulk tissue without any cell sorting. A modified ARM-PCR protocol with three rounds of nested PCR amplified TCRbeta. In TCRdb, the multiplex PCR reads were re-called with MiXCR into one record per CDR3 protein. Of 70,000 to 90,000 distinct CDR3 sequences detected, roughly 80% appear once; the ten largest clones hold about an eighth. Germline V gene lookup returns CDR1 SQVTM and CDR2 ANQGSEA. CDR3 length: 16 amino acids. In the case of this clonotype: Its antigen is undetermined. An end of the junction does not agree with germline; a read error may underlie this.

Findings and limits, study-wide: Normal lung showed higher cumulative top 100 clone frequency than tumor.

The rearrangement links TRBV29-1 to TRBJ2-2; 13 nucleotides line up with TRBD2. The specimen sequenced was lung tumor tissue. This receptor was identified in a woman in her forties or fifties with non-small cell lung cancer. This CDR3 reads CSVGLAGGFVTGEMFF. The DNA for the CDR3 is TGCAGCGTTGGACTAGCGGGAGGCTTTGTCACGGGGGAGATGTTTTTT.